Included here is one T cell receptor (beta chain) sequence, with context. Its antigen is still unknown. The sample comes from a study of T cells after yellow fever vaccination. General observations from the study: The CD4 and CD8 compartments had a small share of their clonotypes in common. The presence of abundant clonotypes contaminating from the bulk population was possible in FACS-sorted repertoires.

TCRdb recomputed calls from the 5' RACE reads with MiXCR, one row per CDR3 protein. The table records 550,000 to 750,000 distinct CDR3 sequences, roughly 13% of them present only once. V was shortened by 7 bases and J by 4 bases, with 16 bases between the two germline ends. This CDR3 is built from 14 residues. CDR1 and CDR2 (germline): LNHDA, SQIVND (reference sequence). Material: PBMCs, obtained on the day of the yellow fever booster vaccination. The chain has TRBV19 and TRBJ1-2; D might be TRBD1 (6 bases). This receptor was identified in a young man who received the YFV17D yellow fever vaccine. DNA of the CDR3: TGTGCCAGTAAGATCCCACAGGACAGCTATGGCTACACCTTC. Encoded protein: CASKIPQDSYGYTF.